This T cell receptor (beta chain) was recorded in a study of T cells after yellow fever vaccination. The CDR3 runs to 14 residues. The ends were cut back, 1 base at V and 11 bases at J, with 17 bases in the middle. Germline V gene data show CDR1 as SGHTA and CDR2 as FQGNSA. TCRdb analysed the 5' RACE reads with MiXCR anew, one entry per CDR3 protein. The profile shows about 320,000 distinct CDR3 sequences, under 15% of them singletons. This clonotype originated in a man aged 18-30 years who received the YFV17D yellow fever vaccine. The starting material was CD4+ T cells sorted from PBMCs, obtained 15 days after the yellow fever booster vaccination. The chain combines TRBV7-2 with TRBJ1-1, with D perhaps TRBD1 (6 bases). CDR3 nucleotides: TGTGCCAGCAGCTTAGTAGGGGCAGGGGCGTTCGCTTTCTTT. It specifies CASSLVGAGAFAFF.